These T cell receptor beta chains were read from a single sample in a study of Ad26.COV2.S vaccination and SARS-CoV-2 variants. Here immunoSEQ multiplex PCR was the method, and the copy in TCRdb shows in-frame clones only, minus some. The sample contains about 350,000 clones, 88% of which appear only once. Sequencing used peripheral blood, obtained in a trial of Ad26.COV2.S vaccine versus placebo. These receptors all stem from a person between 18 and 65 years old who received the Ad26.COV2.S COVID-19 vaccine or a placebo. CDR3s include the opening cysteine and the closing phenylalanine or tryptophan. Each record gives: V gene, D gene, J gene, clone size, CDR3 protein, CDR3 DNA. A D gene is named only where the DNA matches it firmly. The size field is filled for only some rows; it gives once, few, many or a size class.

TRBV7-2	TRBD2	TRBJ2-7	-	CASSLLAGVDEQYF	TGTGCCAGCAGCCTTCTAGCGGGAGTAGACGAGCAGTACTTC
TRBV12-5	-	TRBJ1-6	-	CASGLGGGAYNSPLHF	TGTGCTAGTGGTTTAGGTGGGGGAGCCTATAATTCACCCCTCCACTTT
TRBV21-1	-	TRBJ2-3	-	CASSPPTDTQYF	TGTGCCAGCAGCCCCCCCACAGATACGCAGTATTTT
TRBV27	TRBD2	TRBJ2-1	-	CASSPGTSGSGEQFF	TGTGCCAGCAGTCCCGGGACTAGCGGGAGTGGTGAGCAGTTCTTC
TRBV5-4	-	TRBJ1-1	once	CASSLGGQGGTEAFF	TGTGCCAGCAGCTTGGGGGGGCAGGGAGGGACTGAAGCTTTCTTT
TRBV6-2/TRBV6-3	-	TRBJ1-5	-	CASSPSGYRKPNQPQHF	TGTGCCAGCAGCCCCTCGGGTTACAGGAAACCCAATCAGCCCCAGCATTTT
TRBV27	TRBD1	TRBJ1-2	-	CASSSLLDRVDGYTF	TGTGCCAGCAGTTCTCTCCTGGACAGGGTGGATGGCTACACCTTC
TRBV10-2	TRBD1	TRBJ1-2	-	CASSESDRGGYTF	TGCGCCAGCAGTGAGTCGGACAGGGGAGGCTACACCTTC
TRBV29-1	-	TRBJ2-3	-	CSVGGLYTDTQYF	TGCAGCGTTGGGGGCTTATACACAGATACGCAGTATTTT
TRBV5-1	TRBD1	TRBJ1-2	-	CASSLTGKDYGYTF	TGCGCCAGCAGCCTGACAGGGAAAGACTATGGCTACACCTTC
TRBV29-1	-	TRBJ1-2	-	CSVDGGYGYTF	TGCAGCGTTGACGGGGGGTATGGCTACACCTTC
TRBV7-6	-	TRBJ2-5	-	CASSSRGETQYF	TGTGCCAGCAGTAGTAGGGGGGAGACCCAGTACTTC
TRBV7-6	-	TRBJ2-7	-	CASSLGRASEPYEQYF	TGTGCCAGCAGCTTAGGGCGGGCCAGTGAACCCTACGAGCAGTACTTC
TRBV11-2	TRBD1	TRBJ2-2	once	CASRRQGANTGELFF	TGTGCCAGCAGACGACAGGGGGCCAACACCGGGGAGCTGTTTTTT
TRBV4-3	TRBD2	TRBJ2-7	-	CASSQDRSGASYEQYF	TGCGCCAGCAGCCAAGATCGTAGCGGGGCGTCCTACGAGCAGTACTTC
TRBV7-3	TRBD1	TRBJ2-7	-	CASSLTGDSKYEQYF	TGTGCCAGCAGCTTAACCGGGGACAGTAAATACGAGCAGTACTTC
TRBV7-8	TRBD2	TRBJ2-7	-	CASSLRGLPFSYEQYF	TGTGCCAGCAGCTTAAGGGGACTACCATTCTCCTACGAGCAGTACTTC
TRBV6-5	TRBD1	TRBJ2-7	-	CASGQGLTYEQYF	TGTGCCAGCGGACAGGGTTTGACCTACGAGCAGTACTTC
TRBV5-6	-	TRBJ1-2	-	CASSPPSENYGYTF	TGTGCCAGCAGCCCGCCTTCAGAGAACTATGGCTACACCTTC
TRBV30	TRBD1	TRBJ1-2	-	CAWLRTGLANYGYTF	TGTGCCTGGCTCCGGACAGGGTTAGCTAACTATGGCTACACCTTC
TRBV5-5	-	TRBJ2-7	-	CASRPWGTLSYEQYF	TGTGCCAGCAGGCCTTGGGGGACGTTGTCCTACGAGCAGTACTTC
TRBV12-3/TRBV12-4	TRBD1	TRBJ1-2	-	CASSTTGIYGYTF	TGTGCCAGCAGTACGACAGGGATATATGGCTACACCTTC
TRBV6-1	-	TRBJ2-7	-	CASSEAYEQYF	TGTGCCAGCAGTGAAGCCTACGAGCAGTACTTC
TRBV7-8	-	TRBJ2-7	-	CASSPRVEPEQYF	TGTGCCAGCAGCCCACGGGTGGAGCCAGAGCAGTACTTC